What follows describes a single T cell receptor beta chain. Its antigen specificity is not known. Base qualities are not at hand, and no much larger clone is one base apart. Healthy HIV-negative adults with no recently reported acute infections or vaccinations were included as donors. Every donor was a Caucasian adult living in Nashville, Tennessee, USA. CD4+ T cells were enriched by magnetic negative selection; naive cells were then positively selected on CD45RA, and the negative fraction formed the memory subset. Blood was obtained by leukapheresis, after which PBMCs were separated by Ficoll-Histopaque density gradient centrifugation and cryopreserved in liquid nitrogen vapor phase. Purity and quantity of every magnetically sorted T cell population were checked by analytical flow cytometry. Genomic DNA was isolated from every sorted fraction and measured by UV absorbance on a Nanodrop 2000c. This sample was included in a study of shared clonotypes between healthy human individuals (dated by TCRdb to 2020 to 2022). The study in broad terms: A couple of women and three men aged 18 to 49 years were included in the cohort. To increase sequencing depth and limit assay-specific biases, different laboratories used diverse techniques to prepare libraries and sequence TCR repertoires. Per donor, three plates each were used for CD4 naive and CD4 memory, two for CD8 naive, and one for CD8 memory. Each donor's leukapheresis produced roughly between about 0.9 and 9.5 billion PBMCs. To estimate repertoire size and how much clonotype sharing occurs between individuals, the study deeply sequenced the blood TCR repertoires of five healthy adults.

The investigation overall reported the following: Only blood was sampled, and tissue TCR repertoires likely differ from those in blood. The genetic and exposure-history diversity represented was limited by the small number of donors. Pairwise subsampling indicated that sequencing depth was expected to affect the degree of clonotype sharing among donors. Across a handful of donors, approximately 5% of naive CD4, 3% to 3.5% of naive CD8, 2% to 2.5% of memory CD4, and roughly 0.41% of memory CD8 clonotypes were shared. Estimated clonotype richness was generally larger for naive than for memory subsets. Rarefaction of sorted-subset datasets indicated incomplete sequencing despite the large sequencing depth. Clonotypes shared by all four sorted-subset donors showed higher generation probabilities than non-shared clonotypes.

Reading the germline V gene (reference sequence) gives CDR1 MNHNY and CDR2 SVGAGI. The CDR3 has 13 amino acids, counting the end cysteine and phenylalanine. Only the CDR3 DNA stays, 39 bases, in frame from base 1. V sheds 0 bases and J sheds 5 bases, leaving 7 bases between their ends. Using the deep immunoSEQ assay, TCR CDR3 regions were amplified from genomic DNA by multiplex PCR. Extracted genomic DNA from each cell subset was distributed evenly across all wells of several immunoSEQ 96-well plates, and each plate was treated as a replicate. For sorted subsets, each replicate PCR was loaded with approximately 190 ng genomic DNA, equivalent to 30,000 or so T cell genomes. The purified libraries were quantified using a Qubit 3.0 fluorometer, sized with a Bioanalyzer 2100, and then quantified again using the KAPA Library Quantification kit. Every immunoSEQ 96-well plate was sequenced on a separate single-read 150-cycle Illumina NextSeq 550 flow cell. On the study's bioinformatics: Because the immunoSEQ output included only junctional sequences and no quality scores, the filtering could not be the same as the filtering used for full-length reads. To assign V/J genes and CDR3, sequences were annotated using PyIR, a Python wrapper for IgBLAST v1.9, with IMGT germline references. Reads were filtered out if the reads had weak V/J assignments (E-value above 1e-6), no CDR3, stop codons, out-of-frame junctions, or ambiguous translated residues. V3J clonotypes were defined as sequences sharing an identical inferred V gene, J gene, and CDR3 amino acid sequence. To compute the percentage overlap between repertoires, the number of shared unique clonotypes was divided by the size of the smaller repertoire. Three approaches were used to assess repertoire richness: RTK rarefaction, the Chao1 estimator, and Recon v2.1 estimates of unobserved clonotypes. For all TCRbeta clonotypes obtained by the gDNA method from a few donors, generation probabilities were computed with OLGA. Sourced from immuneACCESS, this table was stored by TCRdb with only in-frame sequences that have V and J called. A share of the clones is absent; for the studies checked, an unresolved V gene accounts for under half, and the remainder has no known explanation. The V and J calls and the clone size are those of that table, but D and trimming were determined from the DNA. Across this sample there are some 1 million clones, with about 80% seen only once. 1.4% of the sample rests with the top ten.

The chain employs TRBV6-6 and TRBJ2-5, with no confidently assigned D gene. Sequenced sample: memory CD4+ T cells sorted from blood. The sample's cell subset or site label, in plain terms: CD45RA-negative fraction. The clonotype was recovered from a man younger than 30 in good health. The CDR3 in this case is CASSYSGRETQYF. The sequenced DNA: TGTGCCAGCAGTTACTCAGGCAGGGAGACCCAGTACTTC.